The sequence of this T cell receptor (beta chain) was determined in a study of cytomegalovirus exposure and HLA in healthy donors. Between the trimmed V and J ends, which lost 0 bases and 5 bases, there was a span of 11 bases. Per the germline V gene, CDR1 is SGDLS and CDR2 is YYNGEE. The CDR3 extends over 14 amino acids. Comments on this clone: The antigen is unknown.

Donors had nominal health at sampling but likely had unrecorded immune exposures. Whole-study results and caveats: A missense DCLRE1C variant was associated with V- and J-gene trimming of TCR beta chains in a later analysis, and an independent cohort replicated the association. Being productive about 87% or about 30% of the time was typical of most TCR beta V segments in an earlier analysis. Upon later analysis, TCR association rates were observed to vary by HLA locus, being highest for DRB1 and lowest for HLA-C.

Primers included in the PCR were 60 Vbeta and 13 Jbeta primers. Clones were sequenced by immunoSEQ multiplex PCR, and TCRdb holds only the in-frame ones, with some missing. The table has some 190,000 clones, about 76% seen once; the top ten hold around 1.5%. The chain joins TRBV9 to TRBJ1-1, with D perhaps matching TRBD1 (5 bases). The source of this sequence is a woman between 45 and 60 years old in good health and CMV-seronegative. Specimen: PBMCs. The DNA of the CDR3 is TGTGCCAGCAGCGTAGCGGGGGATGCGACTGAAGCTTTCTTT. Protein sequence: CASSVAGDATEAFF.